The present entry profiles one T cell receptor beta chain with its context. Its target is not known. These data belong to a study of T cells in Graves' hyperthyroidism and ophthalmopathy. Study in general: Specimen type is peripheral blood, collected at initial diagnosis prior to any treatment.

This CDR3 comprises 14 residues. Trimming pared 1 base from V and 4 bases from J, leaving 10 bases between. Diagnosing involved the use of clinical symptoms, serum thyroxine and TRAb, thyroid ultrasound and orbital computed tomography. The study's findings and limits: Most thyroid clonotypes with frequency above 0.001 were detected in blood.

What was amplified from RNA transcripts were TCR beta CDR3 regions. When the TCR CDR3 underwent first-round RT-PCR, the HTBI primer set was used. One entry per CDR3 protein results from TCRdb running MiXCR on the multiplex PCR reads. The sample records hundreds of thousands of distinct CDR3 sequences, more than 30% being singletons. The TCR originated in a man between 18 and 29 years old with Graves' hyperthyroidism. The V and J genes are TRBV12-3 or TRBV12-4 and TRBJ1-1, with D unresolved. The sequencing sample was made of blood. CDR3 bases: TGTGCCAGCAGTTTAGGCATGACCTTCACTGAAGCTTTCTTT. This encodes CASSLGMTFTEAFF.